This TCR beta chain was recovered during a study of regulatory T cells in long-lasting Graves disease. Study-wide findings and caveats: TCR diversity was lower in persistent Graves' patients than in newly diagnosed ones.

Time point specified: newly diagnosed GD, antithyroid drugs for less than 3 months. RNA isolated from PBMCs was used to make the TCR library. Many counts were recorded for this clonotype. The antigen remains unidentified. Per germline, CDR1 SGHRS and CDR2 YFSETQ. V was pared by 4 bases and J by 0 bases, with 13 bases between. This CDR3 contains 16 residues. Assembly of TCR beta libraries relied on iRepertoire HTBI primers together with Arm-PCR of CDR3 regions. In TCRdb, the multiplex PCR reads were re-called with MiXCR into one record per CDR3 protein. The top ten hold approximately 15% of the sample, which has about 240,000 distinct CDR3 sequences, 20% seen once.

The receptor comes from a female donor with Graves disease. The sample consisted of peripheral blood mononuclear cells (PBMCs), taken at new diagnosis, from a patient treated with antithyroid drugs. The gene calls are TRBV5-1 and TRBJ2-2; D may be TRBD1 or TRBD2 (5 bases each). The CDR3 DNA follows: TGCGCCAGCAGCCCCTCCGGGACCGCGAACACCGGGGAGCTGTTTTTT. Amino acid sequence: CASSPSGTANTGELFF. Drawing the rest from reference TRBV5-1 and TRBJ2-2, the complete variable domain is KAGVTQTPRYLIKTRGQQVTLSCSPISGHRSVSWYQQTPGQGLQFLFEYFSETQRNKGNFPGRFSGRQFSNSRSEMNVSTLELGDSALYLCASSPSGTANTGELFFGEGSRLTVL.